A selection of T cell receptor beta chains follows, all from one sample in a study of neurological immune-mediated disorders. TCRdb ran MiXCR on the 5' RACE reads and lists one entry per CDR3 protein. The data show around 30,000 distinct CDR3 sequences, under 6% seen once. The specimen sequenced was PBMCs. The receptor set was obtained from a man aged 18 to 30 in good health. Both conserved end residues are part of each CDR3. D genes are given only for firm matches. Not all rows give a size; the values are once, few, many and, for expanded clones, a class.

clone_size: many
j_call: TRBJ2-2
d_call: TRBD1
v_call: TRBV29-1
cdr3_aa: CSVRGDRGTGELFF
cdr3_nt: TGCAGCGTGAGGGGGGACAGGGGCACCGGGGAGCTGTTTTTT

clone_size: many
j_call: TRBJ2-7
d_call: .
v_call: TRBV29-1
cdr3_aa: CSFRTPNIGEQYF
cdr3_nt: TGCAGCTTCCGGACACCTAACATAGGCGAGCAGTACTTC

clone_size: many
j_call: TRBJ1-5
d_call: .
v_call: TRBV20-1
cdr3_aa: CSARDWPGAGYSNQPQHF
cdr3_nt: TGCAGTGCTAGAGATTGGCCGGGGGCAGGGTATAGCAATCAGCCCCAGCATTTT

clone_size: many
j_call: TRBJ2-5
d_call: .
v_call: TRBV4-2
cdr3_aa: CASSQDDGETQYF
cdr3_nt: TGTGCCAGCAGCCAAGATGATGGAGAGACCCAGTACTTC

clone_size: many
j_call: TRBJ1-1
d_call: .
v_call: TRBV2
cdr3_aa: CASSVTRDTEAFF
cdr3_nt: TGTGCCAGCAGTGTTACAAGGGACACTGAAGCTTTCTTT

clone_size: many
j_call: TRBJ2-7
d_call: .
v_call: TRBV7-2
cdr3_aa: CASSLGAGAYEQYF
cdr3_nt: TGTGCCAGCAGCTTAGGGGCAGGGGCCTACGAGCAGTACTTC

clone_size: many
j_call: TRBJ1-2
d_call: .
v_call: TRBV19
cdr3_aa: CASSEGVSYGYTF
cdr3_nt: TGTGCCAGTAGTGAGGGGGTATCCTATGGCTACACCTTC

clone_size: many
j_call: TRBJ2-1
d_call: TRBD1
v_call: TRBV5-1
cdr3_aa: CASSGRGTANNEQFF
cdr3_nt: TGCGCCAGCAGCGGAAGAGGGACAGCAAACAATGAGCAGTTCTTC

clone_size: medium-sized
j_call: TRBJ2-5
d_call: .
v_call: TRBV5-5
cdr3_aa: CASSLEETQYF
cdr3_nt: TGTGCCAGCAGCTTGGAAGAGACCCAGTACTTC

clone_size: many
j_call: TRBJ2-5
d_call: TRBD1
v_call: TRBV3-1
cdr3_aa: CASSQVSGTAQETQYF
cdr3_nt: TGTGCCAGCAGCCAAGTTTCAGGGACAGCCCAAGAGACCCAGTACTTC

clone_size: many
j_call: TRBJ2-7
d_call: TRBD1
v_call: TRBV3-1
cdr3_aa: CASSHRGQGLYEQYF
cdr3_nt: TGTGCCAGCAGCCACCGGGGACAGGGTCTCTACGAGCAGTACTTC

clone_size: many
j_call: TRBJ2-7
d_call: TRBD2
v_call: TRBV5-1
cdr3_aa: CATRRGFDYEQYF
cdr3_nt: TGCGCCACCAGGCGGGGGTTCGACTACGAGCAGTACTTC

clone_size: many
j_call: TRBJ2-1
d_call: TRBD2
v_call: TRBV7-9
cdr3_aa: CATERGGANEQFF
cdr3_nt: TGTGCCACCGAACGCGGGGGGGCCAATGAGCAGTTCTTC

clone_size: many
j_call: TRBJ2-1
d_call: TRBD2
v_call: TRBV7-2
cdr3_aa: CASKRVRGNWFF
cdr3_nt: TGTGCCAGCAAAAGAGTGCGGGGGAACTGGTTCTTC

clone_size: .
j_call: TRBJ1-1
d_call: .
v_call: TRBV12-3/TRBV12-4
cdr3_aa: CASKPENTEAFF
cdr3_nt: TGTGCCAGCAAACCGGAGAACACTGAAGCTTTCTTT

clone_size: many
j_call: TRBJ2-3
d_call: .
v_call: TRBV5-1
cdr3_aa: CASSAKASTDTQYF
cdr3_nt: TGCGCCAGCAGCGCCAAGGCGAGCACAGATACGCAGTATTTT

clone_size: many
j_call: TRBJ1-2
d_call: .
v_call: TRBV4-1
cdr3_aa: CASSPRSYRGPNGYTF
cdr3_nt: TGCGCCAGCAGCCCTCGATCATATCGGGGCCCCAATGGCTACACCTTC

clone_size: .
j_call: TRBJ1-4
d_call: .
v_call: TRBV4-3
cdr3_aa: CASSQELGRGATNEKLFF
cdr3_nt: TGCGCCAGCAGCCAAGAGTTGGGTCGGGGGGCAACTAATGAAAAACTGTTTTTT

clone_size: many
j_call: TRBJ2-3
d_call: TRBD2
v_call: TRBV20-1
cdr3_aa: CSATLAGSTDTQYF
cdr3_nt: TGCAGTGCTACCCTAGCGGGGAGCACAGATACGCAGTATTTT

clone_size: many
j_call: TRBJ1-1
d_call: .
v_call: TRBV18
cdr3_aa: CASSPEVMGTEAFF
cdr3_nt: TGTGCCAGCTCACCGGAGGTGATGGGAACTGAAGCTTTCTTT

clone_size: many
j_call: TRBJ1-5
d_call: TRBD1
v_call: TRBV7-2
cdr3_aa: CASSFGQGAGQPQHF
cdr3_nt: TGTGCCAGCAGCTTCGGACAGGGGGCAGGACAGCCCCAGCATTTT

clone_size: few
j_call: TRBJ2-1
d_call: .
v_call: TRBV20-1
cdr3_aa: CSARDYKRSYNEQFF
cdr3_nt: TGCAGTGCTAGAGATTACAAGCGATCCTACAATGAGCAGTTCTTC

clone_size: many
j_call: TRBJ2-3
d_call: TRBD2
v_call: TRBV5-1
cdr3_aa: CASDAGGRDDTQYF
cdr3_nt: TGCGCCAGCGATGCGGGGGGCCGTGACGATACGCAGTATTTT

clone_size: many
j_call: TRBJ2-1
d_call: .
v_call: TRBV5-1
cdr3_aa: CASSSSIPYNEQFF
cdr3_nt: TGCGCCAGCAGCAGCAGCATTCCCTACAATGAGCAGTTCTTC

clone_size: many
j_call: TRBJ2-3
d_call: .
v_call: TRBV5-1
cdr3_aa: CASSLLESDTQYF
cdr3_nt: TGCGCCAGCAGCTTACTCGAGTCAGATACGCAGTATTTT

clone_size: many
j_call: TRBJ1-2
d_call: .
v_call: TRBV20-1
cdr3_aa: CSARELSGSGYTF
cdr3_nt: TGCAGTGCTAGAGAGTTATCGGGCAGTGGCTACACCTTC

clone_size: .
j_call: TRBJ2-1
d_call: .
v_call: TRBV7-9
cdr3_aa: CASSGGKGTPAYNEQFF
cdr3_nt: TGTGCCAGCAGCGGGGGTAAAGGAACGCCGGCCTACAATGAGCAGTTCTTC

clone_size: many
j_call: TRBJ1-2
d_call: TRBD1
v_call: TRBV12-3/TRBV12-4
cdr3_aa: CASSLGTGRDHGYTF
cdr3_nt: TGTGCCAGCAGTTTGGGGACAGGGAGGGATCATGGCTACACCTTC

clone_size: many
j_call: TRBJ2-5
d_call: TRBD2
v_call: TRBV29-1
cdr3_aa: CSVNPGLAGGGSTQYF
cdr3_nt: TGCAGCGTGAACCCGGGACTAGCGGGGGGGGGTTCGACCCAGTACTTC

clone_size: many
j_call: TRBJ1-2
d_call: .
v_call: TRBV5-1
cdr3_aa: CASAGTSYGYTF
cdr3_nt: TGCGCCAGCGCAGGGACCAGCTATGGCTACACCTTC

clone_size: many
j_call: TRBJ2-7
d_call: TRBD2
v_call: TRBV20-1
cdr3_aa: CSARDLVAREGEQYF
cdr3_nt: TGCAGTGCTAGAGACCTCGTTGCTCGGGAGGGCGAGCAGTACTTC

clone_size: many
j_call: TRBJ1-6
d_call: .
v_call: TRBV6-5
cdr3_aa: CASSPTGRYNSPLHF
cdr3_nt: TGTGCCAGCAGTCCGACGGGACGGTATAATTCACCCCTCCACTTT

clone_size: many
j_call: TRBJ1-1
d_call: .
v_call: TRBV5-5
cdr3_aa: CASSLGGGTEAFF
cdr3_nt: TGTGCCAGCAGCCTAGGGGGGGGCACTGAAGCTTTCTTT

clone_size: many
j_call: TRBJ1-2
d_call: .
v_call: TRBV30
cdr3_aa: CARVWSNYGYTF
cdr3_nt: TGTGCCCGCGTATGGTCTAACTATGGCTACACCTTC

clone_size: .
j_call: TRBJ2-7
d_call: .
v_call: TRBV5-5
cdr3_aa: CASSTGTLYEQYF
cdr3_nt: TGTGCCAGCAGCACCGGGACTCTCTACGAGCAGTACTTC

clone_size: many
j_call: TRBJ1-4
d_call: TRBD1
v_call: TRBV5-1
cdr3_aa: CASSLNPGIQGEKLFF
cdr3_nt: TGCGCCAGCAGTTTGAACCCAGGCATACAGGGGGAAAAACTGTTTTTT

clone_size: many
j_call: TRBJ1-2
d_call: .
v_call: TRBV24-1
cdr3_aa: CATSPGPAGYTF
cdr3_nt: TGTGCCACCAGCCCAGGGCCCGCCGGCTACACCTTC

clone_size: many
j_call: TRBJ1-6
d_call: .
v_call: TRBV7-9
cdr3_aa: CASSLHDSANSPLHF
cdr3_nt: TGTGCCAGCAGCTTACACGACAGCGCTAATTCACCCCTCCACTTT

clone_size: many
j_call: TRBJ2-7
d_call: .
v_call: TRBV6-1
cdr3_aa: CASRPSGMGLTYEQYF
cdr3_nt: TGTGCCAGCCGACCGTCAGGGATGGGGCTGACCTACGAGCAGTACTTC

clone_size: many
j_call: TRBJ1-2
d_call: .
v_call: TRBV5-4
cdr3_aa: CASSLASGGRRTF
cdr3_nt: TGTGCCAGCAGCCTGGCGTCTGGGGGGCGAAGGACTTTC

clone_size: many
j_call: TRBJ1-6
d_call: TRBD1
v_call: TRBV14
cdr3_aa: CASSPQGTDNSPLHF
cdr3_nt: TGTGCCAGCAGCCCCCAGGGGACAGATAATTCACCCCTCCACTTT

clone_size: many
j_call: TRBJ1-2
d_call: TRBD1
v_call: TRBV5-1
cdr3_aa: CASRPPDRLYGYTF
cdr3_nt: TGCGCCAGCAGACCTCCGGACAGGCTCTATGGCTACACCTTC

clone_size: many
j_call: TRBJ1-1
d_call: .
v_call: TRBV11-2
cdr3_aa: CASSETAIEAFF
cdr3_nt: TGTGCCAGCAGCGAGACAGCGATTGAAGCTTTCTTT

clone_size: many
j_call: TRBJ2-3
d_call: .
v_call: TRBV5-1
cdr3_aa: CASSPRARSTDTQYF
cdr3_nt: TGCGCCAGCAGCCCGCGTGCGAGGAGCACAGATACGCAGTATTTT

clone_size: many
j_call: TRBJ2-5
d_call: .
v_call: TRBV5-1
cdr3_aa: CASSSNSEGETQYF
cdr3_nt: TGCGCCAGCAGCTCGAATTCGGAGGGAGAGACCCAGTACTTC

clone_size: many
j_call: TRBJ2-1
d_call: .
v_call: TRBV25-1
cdr3_aa: CASSGRVTYNEQFF
cdr3_nt: TGTGCCAGCAGTGGGCGCGTCACTTACAATGAGCAGTTCTTC

clone_size: many
j_call: TRBJ1-3
d_call: .
v_call: TRBV12-3/TRBV12-4
cdr3_aa: CASDRGNTIYF
cdr3_nt: TGTGCCAGCGATAGGGGGAACACCATATATTTT

clone_size: many
j_call: TRBJ2-1
d_call: .
v_call: TRBV6-6
cdr3_aa: CASSTQGSSYNEQFF
cdr3_nt: TGTGCCAGCAGCACACAGGGATCCTCTTACAATGAGCAGTTCTTC

clone_size: many
j_call: TRBJ1-2
d_call: TRBD1
v_call: TRBV5-1
cdr3_aa: CASTSRDSYGYTF
cdr3_nt: TGCGCCAGCACCTCCCGGGACAGCTATGGCTACACCTTC

clone_size: many
j_call: TRBJ1-1
d_call: .
v_call: TRBV20-1
cdr3_aa: CSASPNGVMNTEAFF
cdr3_nt: TGCAGTGCCAGCCCTAACGGAGTCATGAACACTGAAGCTTTCTTT

clone_size: many
j_call: TRBJ2-1
d_call: TRBD2
v_call: TRBV5-1
cdr3_aa: CASSSLAGGYNEQFF
cdr3_nt: TGCGCCAGCAGCTCACTAGCGGGGGGATACAATGAGCAGTTCTTC

clone_size: many
j_call: TRBJ2-3
d_call: .
v_call: TRBV7-3
cdr3_aa: CASSLRDGTDTQYF
cdr3_nt: TGTGCCAGCAGCTTAAGAGATGGCACAGATACGCAGTATTTT

clone_size: many
j_call: TRBJ2-1
d_call: TRBD1
v_call: TRBV5-1
cdr3_aa: CASSLTGGYNEQFF
cdr3_nt: TGCGCCAGCAGCTTGACAGGGGGTTACAATGAGCAGTTCTTC

clone_size: many
j_call: TRBJ2-2
d_call: TRBD1
v_call: TRBV5-1
cdr3_aa: CASSRGGRANTGELFF
cdr3_nt: TGCGCCAGCAGCCGAGGGGGCCGTGCGAACACCGGGGAGCTGTTTTTT

clone_size: many
j_call: TRBJ1-1
d_call: .
v_call: TRBV20-1
cdr3_aa: CSARDPVRGTEAFF
cdr3_nt: TGCAGTGCTAGAGATCCGGTCAGGGGCACTGAAGCTTTCTTT

clone_size: many
j_call: TRBJ2-6
d_call: .
v_call: TRBV5-1
cdr3_aa: CASSLTNSGANVLTF
cdr3_nt: TGCGCCAGCAGCTTGACGAACTCTGGGGCCAACGTCCTGACTTTC

clone_size: many
j_call: TRBJ2-1
d_call: TRBD2
v_call: TRBV10-1
cdr3_aa: CASSELGGGGYHNEQFF
cdr3_nt: TGCGCCAGCAGTGAATTGGGTGGCGGGGGGTACCACAATGAGCAGTTCTTC

clone_size: many
j_call: TRBJ2-3
d_call: TRBD2
v_call: TRBV20-1
cdr3_aa: CSAKPPPASGGADTQYF
cdr3_nt: TGCAGTGCTAAACCCCCCCCGGCTAGCGGGGGGGCAGATACGCAGTATTTT

clone_size: many
j_call: TRBJ2-7
d_call: .
v_call: TRBV27
cdr3_aa: CASSLSSGDEQYF
cdr3_nt: TGTGCCAGCAGTTTAAGTTCGGGGGACGAGCAGTACTTC